This passage covers 31 T cell receptor beta chains from one sample sequenced in a study of T-cell memory formation after mild COVID-19. Each CDR3 protein is one row after TCRdb ran MiXCR on the 5' RACE reads. Of 250,000 to 300,000 distinct CDR3 sequences in the sample, over 7% were seen once. The sequenced sample was PBMCs or a T cell subset sorted from them (not recorded which). The source of these receptors is a man aged 18 to 35 who had mild COVID-19 (a few samples of this study predate the infection). Cell type and time point are not known.

This clonotype came up a few times. The CDR3 sequence: CASSENSGNTIYF. The CDR3 DNA follows: TGTGCCAGCAGCGAGAACTCTGGAAACACCATATATTTT. The chain has TRBV9 and TRBJ1-3; no clear D gene. The V end lost 3 bases, the J end lost 0 bases, and 4 bases lay between the germline ends. CDR3 length equals 13 residues. Germline CDR1 is SGDLS and CDR2 is YYNGEE.

V gene TRBV7-9 combines with J gene TRBJ2-5; D call uncertain. Per the germline V gene, CDR1 is SEHNR and CDR2 is FQNEAQ (reference sequence). Trimming took 1 base from V and 1 from J, leaving 13 bases between them. This CDR3 region has 16 residues. The CDR3 here is CASSLVSPVGQETQYF. DNA of the CDR3: TGTGCCAGCAGCTTAGTGTCCCCGGTGGGCCAAGAGACCCAGTACTTC.

This clonotype was counted only a few times. The chain recombines TRBV4-3 with TRBJ1-1; possible D gene TRBD1, 6 bases. Germline CDR1 LGHNA, CDR2 YSLEER. V lost 0 bases to trimming and J lost 0 bases, with 8 bases between them. CDR3 length: 15 residues. The CDR3 DNA reads as TGCGCCAGCAGCCAAGATGGGGGCTTGAACACTGAAGCTTTCTTT. Translating it yields CASSQDGGLNTEAFF.

This clonotype was detected only a few times. This chain connects TRBV6-6 to TRBJ1-2; D is uncertain. Trimming pared 7 bases from V and 4 bases from J, leaving 19 bases between. CDR3 size: 15 residues. Germline CDR1 MNHNY, CDR2 SVGAGI (reference sequence). CDR3 nucleotide sequence: TGTGCCAGCATTTCCCCCCAGGAAACTCTCTATGGCTACACCTTC. The encoded protein is CASISPQETLYGYTF.

Many counts were recorded for this clonotype. This sequence joins TRBV9 and TRBJ2-4; TRBD1 matches at 9 bases. This CDR3 is 15 amino acids long. Germline-derived CDR1 and CDR2 are SGDLS and YYNGEE. With V trimmed by 4 bases and J by 8 bases, 10 bases remained unmatched. Here the CDR3 DNA reads TGTGCCAGCAGCCCTCGACAGGGGGTAGGAGACATTCAGTACTTC. It encodes CASSPRQGVGDIQYF.

This clonotype was seen a few times. At one boundary the junction diverges from the germline segment, which might be a read error. The chain employs TRBV7-3 and TRBJ2-3; 16 bases match TRBD2. Germline loops: CDR1 SGHTA, CDR2 FQGTGA. This CDR3 spans 16 amino acids. CDR3 region: CASSTGTSGGAETQYF. The DNA of the CDR3 is TGTGCCAGCAGCACTGGGACTAGCGGGGGGGCAGAGACGCAGTATTTT.

This clonotype appeared a few times. The genes are TRBV5-1 and TRBJ2-3; 13 bases map to TRBD2. The J segment lost 3 bases and the V segment lost 3 bases, leaving 4 bases of the junction unmatched. Germline loops: CDR1 SGHRS, CDR2 YFSETQ. This CDR3 has 16 amino acids. CDR3 DNA sequence: TGCGCCAGCAGCTCTACGACTAGCGGGGGGACAGATACGCAGTATTTT. This encodes CASSSTTSGGTDTQYF. Looking up the rest from reference TRBV5-1 and TRBJ2-3 gives the full variable domain: KAGVTQTPRYLIKTRGQQVTLSCSPISGHRSVSWYQQTPGQGLQFLFEYFSETQRNKGNFPGRFSGRQFSNSRSEMNVSTLELGDSALYLCASSSTTSGGTDTQYFGPGTRLTVL.

This clonotype was counted a single time. The chain joins TRBV7-2 to TRBJ1-1; D remains ambiguous. V lost 1 base, J lost 3 bases, and 6 bases lay in between. Germline V CDR1 and CDR2: SGHTA, FQGNSA. The CDR3 is made up of 13 amino acids. In DNA, the CDR3 is TGTGCCAGCAGCTTAGGCGAATACACTGAAGCTTTCTTT. Protein product: CASSLGEYTEAFF. The whole variable domain, remainder taken from reference TRBV7-2 and TRBJ1-1, is GAGVSQSPSNKVTEKGKDVELRCDPISGHTALYWYRQSLGQGLEFLIYFQGNSAPDKSGLPSDRFSAERTGGSVSTLTIQRTQQEDSAVYLCASSLGEYTEAFFGQGTRLTVV.

This clonotype has more than one count but fewer than ten. A read error may account for a junction end that differs from germline. The V call is TRBV7-2, the J call TRBJ2-7, with D possibly TRBD1 on 6 matching bases. The CDR3 contains 11 residues. Germline CDR1 is SGHTA and CDR2 is FQGNSA. CDR3 residues: CASSLGQGFDF. In nucleotides, the CDR3 is TGTGCCAGCAGCTTAGGGCAGGGGTTCGACTTC. The full variable domain, completed using reference TRBV7-2 and TRBJ2-7, is GAGVSQSPSNKVTEKGKDVELRCDPISGHTALYWYRQSLGQGLEFLIYFQGNSAPDKSGLPSDRFSAERTGGSVSTLTIQRTQQEDSAVYLCASSLGQGFDFGPGTRLTVT.

In this sample, this clonotype turned up many times. V usage is TRBV5-1 and J usage is TRBJ1-2; D not certain. V dropped 5 bases and J dropped 8 bases, with 16 bases sitting between them. Germline V gene lookup returns CDR1 SGHRS and CDR2 YFSETQ. This CDR3 spans 13 amino acids. The CDR3 loop is CASRTGPIEGYTF. The CDR3, as DNA: TGCGCCAGCAGGACTGGCCCTATCGAGGGCTACACCTTC. Full variable domain (remainder filled in from reference TRBV5-1 and TRBJ1-2): KAGVTQTPRYLIKTRGQQVTLSCSPISGHRSVSWYQQTPGQGLQFLFEYFSETQRNKGNFPGRFSGRQFSNSRSEMNVSTLELGDSALYLCASRTGPIEGYTFGSGTRLTVV.

This clonotype was found many times. The genes are TRBV4-1 and TRBJ2-5; D not resolved. Trimming cost V 5 bases and J 2 bases, with 9 bases left between them. Germline V gene data show CDR1 as MGHRA and CDR2 as YSYEKL. CDR3 size: 13 residues. DNA for the CDR3: TGCGCCAGCAGCAACCCTTTACAAGAGACCCAGTACTTC. Amino acids: CASSNPLQETQYF.

This clonotype was detected ten times or more. The CDR3: CASSLLSDASNEQFF. CDR3 bases: TGCGCCAGCAGCTTGTTATCAGACGCCTCCAATGAGCAGTTCTTC. This sequence joins TRBV5-1 and TRBJ2-1; D is ambiguous. V gave up 1 base and J gave up 6 bases, with 14 bases separating them. CDR3 length: 15 residues. Per the germline V gene, CDR1 is SGHRS and CDR2 is YFSETQ.

This clonotype was detected a few times. The rearrangement links TRBV5-1 to TRBJ2-6; no firm D call. Germline-derived CDR1 and CDR2 are SGHRS and YFSETQ. Trimming shortened V by 2 bases and J by 0 bases, and 9 bases separated the two germline ends. The CDR3 is made up of 16 amino acids. The CDR3 protein is CASSFPETSGANVLTF. CDR3 in DNA: TGCGCCAGCAGCTTCCCCGAGACCTCTGGGGCCAACGTCCTGACTTTC.

This clonotype turned up a few times. This CDR3 reads CASSLTPQVDQPQHF. The DNA for the CDR3 is TGTGCCAGCAGCTTGACACCCCAGGTGGATCAGCCCCAGCATTTT. The rearrangement joins TRBV5-5 to TRBJ1-5; no definite D call. V lost 1 base and J lost 5, with 13 bases in between. This CDR3 has 15 residues. Germline CDR1 and CDR2: SGHKS and YYEKEE (reference sequence).

There are a few counts of this clonotype. CDR3 in DNA: TGTGCCTGGAGTGCTTCCTACAATGAGCAGTTCTTC. Its translation: CAWSASYNEQFF. V gene TRBV30 combines with J gene TRBJ2-1; D is ambiguous. The CDR3 is 12 residues long. V was pared by 1 base and J by 1 base, with 2 bases between. Germline V gives CDR1 GTSNPN, CDR2 SVGIG (reference sequence).

The chain has TRBV24-1 and TRBJ1-1, with no clear D. Germline lookup yields CDR1 KGHDR and CDR2 SFDVKD. The length of the CDR3 is 11 residues. Trimming took 3 bases from V and 11 from J, leaving 9 bases between them. In DNA form, the CDR3 reads TGTGCCACCAGTGATGGGGTGAACGCTTTCTTT. Translated: CATSDGVNAFF.

The chain has TRBV4-2 and TRBJ2-7, with 9 bases aligning to TRBD1. The germline CDR1 and CDR2 sequences are LGHNA and YNFKEQ. Trimming cost V 4 bases and J 1 base; bases outside gene matches: 11. The CDR3 is made up of 17 amino acids. Written as DNA, the CDR3 is TGTGCCAGCAGCCTGACATTAGCCGGGACAGGGTCCTACGAGCAGTACTTC. Protein: CASSLTLAGTGSYEQYF.

This clonotype has at least ten counts. The rearrangement links TRBV11-2 to TRBJ2-1; 15 bases match TRBD2. The CDR3 is 19 residues long. CDR1 is SGHAT and CDR2 is FQNNGV in the germline V gene. The J segment lost 0 bases and the V segment lost 2 bases, leaving 5 bases of the junction unmatched. The CDR3 reads CASSLFGTSGGSSYNEQFF. The DNA of the CDR3 is TGTGCCAGCAGCTTATTCGGGACTAGCGGGGGGTCCTCCTACAATGAGCAGTTCTTC.

The genes are TRBV7-6 and TRBJ1-4; possibly TRBD1 for D (6 bases). The germline gives CDR1 SGHVS, CDR2 FNYEAQ. This CDR3 region has 16 residues. The V end was cut by 5 bases, the J end by 6 bases, with 19 bases between. This CDR3 is CASSPTPTGSHEKLFF. The CDR3 DNA reads TGTGCCAGCAGCCCCACACCCACAGGGTCCCATGAAAAACTGTTTTTT.

The chain recombines TRBV28 with TRBJ2-3; TRBD2 matches 9 bases. V was pared by 2 bases and J by 6 bases, with 6 bases of the junction left unmatched. Germline CDR1 reads MDHEN; CDR2 reads SYDVKM. The CDR3 runs 15 residues. The CDR3 loop is CASSLRSLAGDTQYF. As DNA, the CDR3 is TGTGCCAGCAGTTTACGTAGCCTAGCGGGGGATACGCAGTATTTT.

This clonotype has ten or more counts. The chain uses TRBV7-6 and TRBJ2-1; no clear D gene. Germline CDR1 reads SGHVS; CDR2 reads FNYEAQ. Trimming pared 3 bases from V and 1 base from J, leaving 7 bases between. The CDR3 runs 14 residues. The DNA for the CDR3 is TGTGCCAGCAGCTTGGAACCGTCCTACAATGAGCAGTTCTTC. The encoded protein is CASSLEPSYNEQFF.

V and J are TRBV28 and TRBJ2-5; D not resolved. Germline values: CDR1 MDHEN, CDR2 SYDVKM. Trimming took off 2 bases at V and 5 bases at J, with 15 bases between the two ends. The CDR3 contains 15 residues. This chain's CDR3 is CASSLTSHNGETQYF. CDR3 in DNA: TGTGCCAGCAGTTTAACATCCCATAATGGGGAGACCCAGTACTTC.

The chain uses TRBV4-1 and TRBJ2-2, with 13 bases that match TRBD2. CDR1 is MGHRA and CDR2 is YSYEKL in the germline V gene. The CDR3 loop spans 19 amino acids. V gave up 5 bases and J gave up 0 bases; unmatched junction bases: 9. CDR3 bases: TGCGCCAGCAGCACCCTCCGGACTAGCGGGGGTACGAACACCGGGGAGCTGTTTTTT. Its translation: CASSTLRTSGGTNTGELFF.

This clonotype was seen a handful of times. The CDR3 protein is CASSQGLGVRQPQHF. The CDR3 DNA sequence: TGTGCCAGCAGCCAAGGTCTGGGGGTTCGTCAGCCCCAGCATTTT. The chain couples TRBV3-1 to TRBJ1-5, with a weak D call TRBD1 (5 bases). Between the trimmed V and J ends, which lost 1 base and 6 bases, there was a span of 13 bases. The germline gives CDR1 LGHDT, CDR2 YNNKEL (reference sequence). This CDR3 comprises 15 residues.

This clonotype was observed many times. The chain is built from TRBV7-2 and TRBJ2-7; D is possibly TRBD1 or TRBD2 (6 bases each). This CDR3 has 13 residues. The germline V and J ends were trimmed by 5 bases and 7 bases, with 15 bases remaining between them. The germline V gene encodes CDR1 SGHTA and CDR2 FQGNSA. CDR3 nucleotides: TGTGCCAGCAGCCAACAGGGACTTCAAGAGCAGTACTTC. Translation gives CASSQQGLQEQYF.

The genes are TRBV6-2 or TRBV6-3 and TRBJ2-1; D might be TRBD2 (6 bases). Trimming removed 1 base from V and 11 bases from J, with 18 bases in between. Germline values: CDR1 MNHEY, CDR2 SVGEGT. The CDR3 loop spans 15 amino acids. The CDR3, as DNA: TGTGCCAGCAGTTACTTGGGCGGGATTAGAGGCCAGCAGTTCTTC. Amino acid sequence: CASSYLGGIRGQQFF.

This clonotype was seen more than once but under ten times. This rearrangement joins TRBV5-6 to TRBJ2-5; no clear D. The CDR3 is 11 amino acids. Germline V lookup: CDR1 SGHDT, CDR2 YYEEEE. V was cut by 3 bases and J by 6 bases, with 6 bases left in between. The CDR3 sequence: CASSSYKTQYF. The CDR3 DNA is TGTGCCAGCAGCTCTTATAAGACCCAGTACTTC.

The rearrangement joins TRBV12-3 or TRBV12-4 to TRBJ1-2; no clear D. Trimming cost V 1 base and J 0 bases, with 9 bases left between them. This CDR3 contains 15 residues. CDR3 amino acids: CASSLGGVPNYGYTF. The CDR3 DNA is TGTGCCAGCAGTTTAGGGGGAGTCCCTAACTATGGCTACACCTTC.

This clonotype was detected many times. The chain uses TRBV18 and TRBJ2-2, with 11 nucleotides matching TRBD2. The V segment lost 3 bases and the J segment 1 base; nucleotides outside the gene matches: 4. Germline-derived CDR1 and CDR2 are KGHSH and LQKENI. CDR3 length equals 17 residues. CDR3 nucleotide sequence: TGTGCCAGCTCACCGCGAGGACTAGCGGGGAACACCGGGGAGCTGTTTTTT. Its protein is CASSPRGLAGNTGELFF. Complete variable domain (other parts from reference TRBV18 and TRBJ2-2): NAGVMQNPRHLVRRRGQEARLRCSPMKGHSHVYWYRQLPEEGLKFMVYLQKENIIDESGMPKERFSAEFPKEGPSILRIQQVVRGDSAAYFCASSPRGLAGNTGELFFGEGSRLTVL.

V and J are TRBV7-9 and TRBJ1-6; 8 bases align to TRBD1. V shed 4 bases and J 8 bases; nucleotides not matched to a gene: 7. CDR1 and CDR2 (germline): SEHNR, FQNEAQ (reference sequence). The CDR3 is 15 residues long. This chain's CDR3 is CASSWTGPGDSPLHF. The CDR3 DNA reads as TGTGCCAGCAGCTGGACAGGGCCTGGGGATTCACCCCTCCACTTT.

The chain has TRBV4-1 and TRBJ2-7; D possibly corresponds to TRBD1 (6 bases). The CDR3 spans 17 residues. CDR1 and CDR2 (germline): MGHRA, YSYEKL. Deletions cut 0 bases from V and 9 bases from J, with 24 bases between. The CDR3 reads CASSQDPDRRIQDGQYV. The CDR3 bases are TGCGCCAGCAGCCAAGATCCTGACAGGCGAATCCAGGATGGGCAGTACGTC.